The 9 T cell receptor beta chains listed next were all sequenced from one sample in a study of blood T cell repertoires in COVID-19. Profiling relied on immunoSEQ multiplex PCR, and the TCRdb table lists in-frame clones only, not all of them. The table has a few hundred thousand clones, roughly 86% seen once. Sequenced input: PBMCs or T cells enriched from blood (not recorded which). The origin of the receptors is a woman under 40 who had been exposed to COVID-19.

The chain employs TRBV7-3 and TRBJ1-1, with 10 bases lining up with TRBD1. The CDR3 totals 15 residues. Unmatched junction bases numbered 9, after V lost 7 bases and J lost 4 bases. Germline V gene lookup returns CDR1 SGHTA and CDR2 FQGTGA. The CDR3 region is CASIDRGRRGTEAFF. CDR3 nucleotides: TGTGCCAGCATAGACAGGGGGCGGAGGGGCACTGAAGCTTTCTTT.

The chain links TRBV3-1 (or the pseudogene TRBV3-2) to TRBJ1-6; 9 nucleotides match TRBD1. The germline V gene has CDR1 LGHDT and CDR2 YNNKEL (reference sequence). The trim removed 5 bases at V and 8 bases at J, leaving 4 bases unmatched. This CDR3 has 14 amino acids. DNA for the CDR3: TGTGCCAGCAGCGTAAGGACAGGGGATTCACCCCTCCACTTT. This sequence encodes CASSVRTGDSPLHF.

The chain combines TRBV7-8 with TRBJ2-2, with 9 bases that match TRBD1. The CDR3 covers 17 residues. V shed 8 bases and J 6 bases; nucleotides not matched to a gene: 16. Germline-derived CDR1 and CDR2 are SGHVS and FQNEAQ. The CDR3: CASPPRDRADVAGELFF. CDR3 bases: TGTGCCAGCCCGCCCCGGGACAGGGCTGATGTTGCCGGGGAGCTGTTTTTT.

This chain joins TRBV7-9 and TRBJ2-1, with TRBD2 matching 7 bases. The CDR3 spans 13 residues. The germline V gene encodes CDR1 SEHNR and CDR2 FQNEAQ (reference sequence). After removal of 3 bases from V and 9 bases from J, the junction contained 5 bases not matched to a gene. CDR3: CASSLGRGAEQFF. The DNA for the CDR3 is TGTGCCAGCAGCTTGGGGAGGGGCGCTGAGCAGTTCTTC.

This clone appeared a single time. CDR3 nucleotides: TGTGCCAGCAGTTTTAAGACTAGCGGGGCTTTCGAGCAGTACTTC. This translates into CASSFKTSGAFEQYF. This chain links TRBV27 with TRBJ2-7, with TRBD2 matching 11 bases. This CDR3 is 15 amino acids long. Trimming at V came to 3 bases and at J to 6 bases, leaving 7 bases not matched to a gene. Germline V lookup: CDR1 MNHEY, CDR2 SMNVEV (reference sequence).

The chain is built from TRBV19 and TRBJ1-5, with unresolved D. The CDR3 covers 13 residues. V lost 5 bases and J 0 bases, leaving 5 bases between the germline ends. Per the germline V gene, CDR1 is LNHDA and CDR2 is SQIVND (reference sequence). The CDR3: CASSLNSNQPQHF. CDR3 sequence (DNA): TGTGCCAGTAGTCTAAATAGCAATCAGCCCCAGCATTTT.

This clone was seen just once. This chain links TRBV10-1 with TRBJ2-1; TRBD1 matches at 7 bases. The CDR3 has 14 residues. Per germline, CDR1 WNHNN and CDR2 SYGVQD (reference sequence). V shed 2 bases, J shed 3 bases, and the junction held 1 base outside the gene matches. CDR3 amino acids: CASSEGTVYNEQFF. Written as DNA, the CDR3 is TGCGCCAGCAGTGAGGGGACAGTCTACAATGAGCAGTTCTTC.

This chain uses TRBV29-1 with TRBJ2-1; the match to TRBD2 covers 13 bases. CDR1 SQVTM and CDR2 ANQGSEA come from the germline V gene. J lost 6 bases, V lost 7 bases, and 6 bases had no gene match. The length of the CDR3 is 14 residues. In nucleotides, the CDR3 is TGCAGCGCCGTACTAGCGGGAGGGGGCAATGAGCAGTTCTTC. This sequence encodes CSAVLAGGGNEQFF.

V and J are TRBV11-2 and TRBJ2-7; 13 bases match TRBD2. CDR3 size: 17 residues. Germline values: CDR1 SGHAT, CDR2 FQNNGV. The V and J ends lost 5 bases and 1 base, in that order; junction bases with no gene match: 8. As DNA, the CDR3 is TGTGCCAGCAGCAGGACTAGCGGGAGCTGGGCTTCCTACGAGCAGTACTTC. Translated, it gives CASSRTSGSWASYEQYF.